This TCR beta chain was documented in a study of human T cells and chemical hapten exposure. Germline V CDR1 and CDR2: SQVTM, ANQGSEA. The CDR3 loop spans 16 amino acids. Trimming pared 5 bases from V and 2 bases from J, leaving 22 bases between. Time point specified: pre-sensitization, week 0. As to treatment: therapeutic diphenylcyclopropenone sensitization with weekly scalp DPC. Individual cDNA molecules in this library carried unique molecular identifiers. TCRdb called the RACE reads again in MiXCR, with one record for every CDR3 protein. The table includes 60,000 to 70,000 distinct CDR3 sequences, about 10% detected once.

This clonotype was obtained from a woman aged 45-60 years with alopecia areata. Some clones in this sample may be carry-over from other donors' samples. The V call is TRBV29-1, the J call TRBJ2-7, with a tentative D call TRBD1 (6 bases). The sequencing here drew on whole blood, taken in connection with sensitization to the hapten diphenylcyclopropenone (DPC). The CDR3 loop is CSVCPPARDKPYEQYF. CDR3 nucleotides: TGCAGCGTTTGCCCCCCGGCCCGGGACAAGCCCTACGAGCAGTACTTC.